Listed below are T cell receptor beta chains from one sample, sequenced in a study of monozygotic twins with inflammatory bowel disease. TCRdb re-analyzed the 5' RACE reads; it lists each CDR3 protein once, without DNA. The sample includes 120,000 to 150,000 distinct CDR3 sequences. The sequenced material came from blood. The receptors originated from a human donor with ulcerative colitis or Crohn's disease, or a healthy co-twin of an affected twin (not recorded which). The CDR3 runs from the conserved cysteine through the conserved F or W.

v_gene	j_gene	CDR3aa
TRBV5-1	TRBJ2-3	CASRNSTATDTQYF
TRBV19	TRBJ1-1	CASSISPPYTEAFF
TRBV21-1	TRBJ1-2	CASSKPNPEGERNGYTF
TRBV5-4	TRBJ2-1	CASSWGTSSYNEQFF
TRBV7-2	TRBJ1-5	CASSPDSPNQPQHF
TRBV15	TRBJ2-3	CATSRRTGGTDTQYF
TRBV13	TRBJ2-1	CASSARGGFNEQFF
TRBV30	TRBJ2-1	CAWSADALNEQFF
TRBV20-1	TRBJ2-1	CSAKMAGQYYNEQFF
TRBV28	TRBJ2-3	CASLVSGGFADTQYF
TRBV20-1	TRBJ2-5	CSASPGARLQETQYF
TRBV30	TRBJ2-3	CAWGRSRRGRTDTQYF
TRBV11-2	TRBJ2-5	CASAGGLVETQYF
TRBV7-2	TRBJ2-1	CASSLAAASYNEQFF
TRBV29-1	TRBJ2-3	CSVEDHGVSTDTQYF
TRBV5-6	TRBJ2-7	CASSLRDTYEQYF
TRBV5-6	TRBJ1-5	CASTRMTGTGNQPQHF
TRBV2	TRBJ2-7	CASRALTGGWNEQYF
TRBV6-4	TRBJ2-3	CASSETSGGSDTQYF
TRBV6-5	TRBJ2-7	CASSYSVEGGNEQYF
TRBV20-1	TRBJ2-7	CSATNSQGTKNEQYF
TRBV5-1	TRBJ1-1	CASSVDRGGTEAFF
TRBV4-3	TRBJ2-7	CAGSQETGGSYEQYF
TRBV7-2	TRBJ2-1	CASSFGRSSYNEQFF
TRBV6-4	TRBJ1-5	CASSEIPTSDRFKPQHF
TRBV27	TRBJ2-7	CASSPRDISYEQYF
TRBV6-5	TRBJ1-6	CASSTAGQGGSYNSPLHF
TRBV4-3	TRBJ2-1	CASNPAAIDTYNEQFF
TRBV7-2	TRBJ2-3	CASSPHSGPDTQYF
TRBV12-3/TRBV12-4	TRBJ2-7	CASREQGTGSYEQYF
TRBV4-2	TRBJ1-1	CASSRDRAVTEAFF
TRBV2	TRBJ1-2	CASSGGRELYGYTF
TRBV11-1	TRBJ2-1	CASSLALSMTRQNNEQFF
TRBV14	TRBJ1-1	CASSQGGTVGTEAFF
TRBV10-3	TRBJ1-1	CAIGDRNTEAFF
TRBV11-1	TRBJ2-2	CASSPASGQYSNTGELFF
TRBV7-2	TRBJ2-5	CASSLAHTSGPREF
TRBV20-1	TRBJ2-3	CSARALLLAGERGDTQYF
TRBV20-1	TRBJ2-7	CSASGTPDSYEQYF
TRBV11-1	TRBJ1-2	CASSRDRGNYGYTF
TRBV12-3/TRBV12-4	TRBJ1-2	CASSFGRETYGYTF
TRBV12-5	TRBJ1-5	CASGLGNDSNQPQHF
TRBV20-1	TRBJ2-5	CSAWGQWPEETQYF
TRBV5-1	TRBJ2-2	CASSLGQGAGELFF
TRBV11-2	TRBJ2-4	CASSLGPGDLAKNIQYF
TRBV5-1	TRBJ2-7	CASIRNRQETYEQYF
TRBV7-2	TRBJ2-5	CASSLRGQGRQETQYF
TRBV27	TRBJ2-4	CASGLRGRMYF
TRBV11-2	TRBJ1-6	CASSLEPGKNSPLHF